This T cell receptor beta chain originates from a study of regulatory T cells in long-lasting Graves disease. Time point here: newly diagnosed GD, antithyroid drugs for less than 3 months. RNA extracted from PBMCs served as the sequencing template. With 3 bases clipped from V and 0 bases from J, the junction kept 11 bases outside the gene matches. Germline CDR1 LGHNA, CDR2 YNFKEQ. CDR3 size: 18 residues. The sample holds a few counts of this clonotype. Library construction for TCR beta used iRepertoire HTBI primers and Arm-PCR of CDR3 regions. TCRdb processed the multiplex PCR reads anew with MiXCR; each CDR3 protein has one entry. The data show about 530,000 distinct CDR3 sequences, about 15% seen once. The sample also formed part of further work on T cells in Graves' hyperthyroidism and ophthalmopathy.

This clonotype was obtained from a middle-aged woman with Graves disease. The chain employs TRBV4-2 and TRBJ1-1; TRBD1 aligns across 9 bases. The sequencing here drew on peripheral blood mononuclear cells (PBMCs), taken at new diagnosis, from a patient treated with antithyroid drugs. The CDR3 coding sequence is TGTGCCAGCAGCCAGACGGCCGGGACAGGGATTATGAACACTGAAGCTTTCTTT. It translates to CASSQTAGTGIMNTEAFF.